Presented here are 26 T cell receptor beta chains from one specimen sequenced in a study of metastatic and nonmetastatic thyroid tumors. Thyroid surgery took place with no prior treatment in any patient. TCRdb reanalyzed the PCR reads with MiXCR. This repertoire shows 17,000 or so clones, over 20% found once; its top ten account for about a tenth. Sequences were obtained from blood. The source is a male donor with papillary thyroid cancer or a benign thyroid nodule (not recorded which). Some clones in this sample may be carry-over from other donors' samples.

Relative to its sample, this clone is medium-sized. The CDR3 region is CAWSGTGANRYGYTF. Here the CDR3 DNA reads TGTGCCTGGAGTGGGACAGGGGCTAACCGATATGGCTACACCTTC. V gene TRBV30 combines with J gene TRBJ1-2; 9 bases line up with TRBD1. Looked up from germline, CDR1 is GTSNPN and CDR2 is SVGIG (reference sequence). The V gene end was trimmed by 1 base and the J gene end by 5 bases; junction bases not matched to a gene: 8. This CDR3 is 15 amino acids long.

This clone has just one count. The chain employs TRBV5-1 and TRBJ1-2, with TRBD1 matching 9 bases. Germline CDR1 is SGHRS and CDR2 is YFSETQ. With 0 bases clipped from V and 2 bases from J, the junction kept 5 bases outside the gene matches. CDR3 size: 16 residues. Here the CDR3 DNA reads TGCGCCAGCAGCTTGGCCCCGGGACAGGGAAACTATGGCTACACCTTC. Protein product: CASSLAPGQGNYGYTF.

The chain has TRBV13 and TRBJ1-4, with D possibly TRBD1 on 6 matching bases. CDR3 length equals 17 residues. V was shortened by 0 bases and J by 3 bases, with 14 bases between the two germline ends. Germline loops: CDR1 PRHDT, CDR2 FYEKMQ (reference sequence). This chain's CDR3 is CASSLGGAGAANEKLFF. DNA for the CDR3: TGTGCCAGCAGCTTAGGCGGGGCGGGGGCCGCTAATGAAAAACTGTTTTTT. The variable domain in full, completed from reference TRBV13 and TRBJ1-4, reads AAGVIQSPRHLIKEKRETATLKCYPIPRHDTVYWYQQGPGQDPQFLISFYEKMQSDKGSIPDRFSAQQFSDYHSELNMSSLELGDSALYFCASSLGGAGAANEKLFFGSGTQLSVL.

By sample fraction, this clone is medium-sized. This sequence joins TRBV6-1 and TRBJ1-5, with D possibly matching TRBD1 (6 bases). V lost 6 bases to trimming and J lost 7 bases, with 19 bases between them. The CDR3 has 15 amino acids. CDR1 is MNHNS and CDR2 is SASEGT in the germline V gene. This CDR3 is CASSPSWGGGQPQHF. CDR3 nucleotide sequence: TGTGCCAGCAGCCCAAGTTGGGGGGGCGGCCAGCCCCAGCATTTT.

The DNA for the CDR3 is TGTGCCAGCAGCGTCTCAGCGGCTTCCTACGAGCAGTACTTC. This sequence encodes CASSVSAASYEQYF. V and J are TRBV9 and TRBJ2-7; D is perhaps TRBD2 (5 bases). V was cut by 2 bases and J by 1 base, with 10 bases left in between. CDR1 SGDLS and CDR2 YYNGEE come from the germline V gene. CDR3 length: 14 residues.

The chain has TRBV14 and TRBJ1-6; no definite D call. Between the trimmed V and J ends, which lost 0 bases and 13 bases, there was a span of 16 bases. The CDR3 length is 15 residues. Germline assignment: CDR1 SGHDN and CDR2 FVKESK. CDR3 sequence: CASSQDQLSGKPLHF. The CDR3 DNA follows: TGTGCCAGCAGCCAAGATCAGTTAAGCGGGAAGCCCCTCCACTTT. The whole variable domain, filled in from reference TRBV14 and TRBJ1-6, reads EAGVTQFPSHSVIEKGQTVTLRCDPISGHDNLYWYRRVMGKEIKFLLHFVKESKQDESGMPNNRFLAERTGGTYSTLKVQPAELEDSGVYFCASSQDQLSGKPLHFGNGTRLTVT.

This clone was seen many times. This rearrangement joins TRBV6-4 to TRBJ2-1; D is possibly TRBD1 (5 bases). Germline CDR1 and CDR2: MRHNA and SNTAGT. Trimming removed 5 bases from V and 5 bases from J, with 10 bases in between. The CDR3 has 13 residues. As DNA, the CDR3 is TGTGCCAGCAGTCGTGACAGTAACAATGAGCAGTTCTTC. Its translation is CASSRDSNNEQFF.

The sample holds many counts of this clone. The genes are TRBV4-1 and TRBJ2-3, with D unresolved. Germline CDR1 is MGHRA and CDR2 is YSYEKL. This CDR3 comprises 14 residues. V was cut by 4 bases and J by 0 bases, with 8 bases left in between. CDR3 nucleotide sequence: TGCGCCAGCAGCCGGCGAGGCAGCACAGATACGCAGTATTTT. Translating it yields CASSRRGSTDTQYF.

This clone was detected ten times or more. Other DNA variants within this sample encode the same CDR3. This chain connects TRBV12-3 or TRBV12-4 to TRBJ2-1, with TRBD2 identical over 13 bases. The CDR3 loop spans 15 amino acids. Trimming removed 6 bases from V and 4 bases from J; junction bases left unmatched: 3. Here the CDR3 reads CASRTSGGRYNEQFF. The DNA for the CDR3 is TGTGCCAGCAGGACTAGCGGGGGGAGATACAATGAGCAGTTCTTC.

This clone was picked up many times. Being one base from a much bigger clone, this may be a read error. The rearrangement links TRBV6-2 or TRBV6-3 to TRBJ2-5, with D possibly being TRBD1 (5 bases). The CDR3 runs 12 residues. CDR1 is MNHEY and CDR2 is SVGEGT in the germline V gene. The CDR3 region has the DNA TGTGCCAGCGTAGACAGTCAAGAGACCCGGTACTTC. It yields the protein CASVDSQETRYF.

This clone was seen at least ten times. V usage is TRBV19 and J usage is TRBJ1-1; no clear D gene. Germline V gene lookup returns CDR1 LNHDA and CDR2 SQIVND (reference sequence). V was cut by 1 base and J by 3 bases, with 3 bases left in between. CDR3 length equals 12 residues. The CDR3 loop reads CASSIGYTEAFF. The CDR3 DNA is TGTGCCAGTAGTATAGGGTACACTGAAGCTTTCTTT.

This clone came up once. The chain recombines TRBV5-5 with TRBJ1-3; TRBD1 might be the D (5 bases). The V end was cut by 1 base, the J end by 3 bases, with 11 bases between. Germline loops: CDR1 SGHKS, CDR2 YYEKEE (reference sequence). There are 15 residues in the CDR3. The CDR3 DNA follows: TGTGCCAGCAGCTTGTCCAGGGTCATTGGAAACACCATATATTTT. Translation: CASSLSRVIGNTIYF. The whole variable domain, filled in from reference TRBV5-5 and TRBJ1-3, reads DAGVTQSPTHLIKTRGQQVTLRCSPISGHKSVSWYQQVLGQGPQFIFQYYEKEERGRGNFPDRFSARQFPNYSSELNVNALLLGDSALYLCASSLSRVIGNTIYFGEGSWLTVV.

This clone was seen a handful of times. The chain couples TRBV12-3 or TRBV12-4 to TRBJ1-3; D is uncertain. There are 16 residues in the CDR3. The V end lost 3 bases, the J end lost 0 bases, and 12 bases lay between the germline ends. This chain's CDR3 is CASSLVRHSSGNTIYF. CDR3 sequence (DNA): TGTGCCAGCAGTTTGGTGCGGCACTCCTCTGGAAACACCATATATTTT.

The genes are TRBV20-1 and TRBJ1-1, with D perhaps matching TRBD1 (5 bases). The V end lost 0 bases, the J end lost 10 bases, and 15 bases lay between the germline ends. The V gene's germline CDR1 is DFQATT and CDR2 SNEGSKA (reference sequence). This CDR3 contains 13 residues. CDR3 protein: CSARDSGYLPAFF. The CDR3 bases are TGCAGTGCTAGAGATTCAGGGTATCTGCCAGCTTTCTTT.

This clone showed up many times. The chain carries TRBV6-4 and TRBJ2-7, with 7 nucleotides matching TRBD1. The CDR3 has 14 residues. J lost 2 bases, V lost 4 bases, and 5 bases had no gene match. Germline V lookup: CDR1 MRHNA, CDR2 SNTAGT. In DNA form, the CDR3 reads TGTGCCAGCAGTGTGAACAGGGGCCCCTACGAGCAGTACTTC. It translates to CASSVNRGPYEQYF.

This clone was counted many times. The V gene is TRBV7-3, the J gene TRBJ2-1, with D possibly TRBD1 on 6 matching bases. This CDR3 is built from 15 residues. The V end was cut by 5 bases, the J end by 5 bases, with 16 bases between. The germline gives CDR1 SGHTA, CDR2 FQGTGA. The CDR3 reads CASSLGPQGNNEQFF. In nucleotides, the CDR3 is TGTGCCAGCAGCCTCGGTCCACAGGGTAACAATGAGCAGTTCTTC.

This clone has at least ten counts. The chain is built from TRBV18 and TRBJ1-1; TRBD1 matches at 8 bases. J lost 3 bases, V lost 4 bases, and 4 bases had no gene match. The CDR3 is 14 residues long. Germline assignment: CDR1 KGHSH and CDR2 LQKENI. The CDR3 loop reads CASSQIQGDTEAFF. CDR3 sequence (DNA): TGTGCCAGCTCACAAATACAGGGGGACACTGAAGCTTTCTTT.

This clone showed up many times. V and J are TRBV6-1 and TRBJ1-5; perhaps TRBD1 as D (6 bases). Trimming pared 5 bases from V and 4 bases from J, leaving 15 bases between. This CDR3 is 15 amino acids long. CDR1 and CDR2 from the germline V gene are MNHNS and SASEGT. The CDR3 region is CASSTQVRGNQPQHF. In DNA, the CDR3 is TGTGCCAGCAGTACACAGGTAAGGGGGAATCAGCCCCAGCATTTT.

This clone ranks as medium-sized. The J gene is TRBJ2-5, the V gene TRBV4-1; TRBD2 matches 11 bases. Trimming at V came to 1 base and at J to 5 bases, leaving 0 bases not matched to a gene. CDR3 size: 14 residues. The germline gives CDR1 MGHRA, CDR2 YSYEKL. The CDR3, as DNA: TGCGCCAGCAGCCAAGTAGCGGGGGGGGAGACCCAGTACTTC. Its protein is CASSQVAGGETQYF.

In its sample, this clone was seen a few times. V and J are TRBV2 and TRBJ2-7, with D perhaps matching TRBD2 (7 bases). The germline CDR1 and CDR2 sequences are SNHLY and FYNNEI. V was trimmed by 11 bases and J by 5 bases, leaving 16 bases between them. The CDR3 covers 12 residues. CDR3 nucleotide sequence: TGTGCCGACGGGGGGCCATGGGACGAGCAGTACTTC. This codes for CADGGPWDEQYF.

In this sample, this clone is medium-sized. The chain carries TRBV9 and TRBJ2-2, with a possible D match to TRBD1 (6 bases). Germline V gene sequence: CDR1 SGDLS, CDR2 YYNGEE. Trimming left V 3 bases short and J 7 bases short, with 16 bases between. This CDR3 region has 15 residues. CDR3 bases: TGTGCCAGCAGCGCCTCAGGACAGATGAGCGGGGAGCTGTTTTTT. It encodes CASSASGQMSGELFF.

This clone was counted at least ten times. The rearrangement links TRBV6-2 or TRBV6-3 to TRBJ2-5, with TRBD2 as a possible D gene (5 bases). The germline V gene has CDR1 MNHEY and CDR2 SVGEGT. Trimming took off 2 bases at V and 5 bases at J, with 9 bases between the two ends. The CDR3 sequence is 13 residues long. CDR3 loop: CASSYPGVETQYF. The CDR3 DNA is TGTGCCAGCAGTTACCCCGGGGTCGAGACCCAGTACTTC.

In this sample, this clone turned up many times. The chain carries TRBV5-1 and TRBJ2-1; D gene unclear. CDR3 length equals 12 residues. Trimming removed 1 base from V and 6 bases from J, with 5 bases in between. Germline CDR1 and CDR2: SGHRS and YFSETQ. CDR3 sequence: CASSLTANEQFF. Here the CDR3 DNA reads TGCGCCAGCAGCTTGACCGCCAATGAGCAGTTCTTC.

This clone was detected only once. The gene calls are TRBV19 and TRBJ2-5; the D gene could be TRBD1 or TRBD2 (6 bases each). Germline CDR1 reads LNHDA; CDR2 reads SQIVND (reference sequence). The CDR3 runs to 16 residues. The V and J ends lost 6 bases and 1 base respectively, with 18 bases between them. This CDR3 reads CASRQGGRAAQETQYF. The CDR3 DNA reads TGTGCCAGTAGGCAAGGGGGGCGGGCGGCCCAAGAGACCCAGTACTTC.

The gene calls are TRBV7-7 and TRBJ2-2; perhaps TRBD2 as D (5 bases). Germline lookup yields CDR1 SSHAT and CDR2 FNYEAQ (reference sequence). Trimming removed 5 bases from V and 2 bases from J, with 12 bases in between. The length of the CDR3 is 15 residues. The CDR3 region is CASSRDLSNTGELFF. In nucleotides, the CDR3 is TGTGCCAGCAGCCGGGATCTATCCAACACCGGGGAGCTGTTTTTT.

This chain connects TRBV30 to TRBJ2-3, with 7 bases fitting TRBD2. Germline trimming cut 4 bases from V and 6 bases from J; bases unmatched to any gene: 19. The CDR3 totals 17 residues. In germline, CDR1 is GTSNPN, CDR2 SVGIG (reference sequence). CDR3 region: CAWMIPKVREFRDTQYF. The CDR3 DNA is TGTGCCTGGATGATCCCCAAGGTGCGGGAGTTTCGGGATACGCAGTATTTT.